The entry below gives a single TCR beta chain sequence along with its context. Some clones are missing from TCRdb's copy, which holds only in-frame ones; the method was immunoSEQ multiplex PCR. The table includes some 320,000 clones, roughly nine tenths detected once. Per the germline V gene, CDR1 is KGHSH and CDR2 is LQKENI. Trimming stripped 4 bases from V and 3 bases from J, with 9 bases between. This CDR3 is built from 13 residues. This sample is drawn from a study of blood T cell repertoires in COVID-19. Background on the study: PBMCs, B-cell-depleted T cells, or T cells provided the cDNA or gDNA that made up the material.

Either two negative PCRs, clearance, or symptom resolution qualified Cohort 3 donors as recovered. The gene calls are TRBV18 and TRBJ2-5, with D perhaps matching TRBD1 (6 bases). Specimen: PBMCs or T cells enriched from blood (not recorded which). This sequence originates from a man in his 60s who had recovered from COVID-19. CDR3 residues: CASSRQEKETQYF. The CDR3 nucleotides are TGTGCCAGCTCACGACAGGAAAAAGAGACCCAGTACTTC.